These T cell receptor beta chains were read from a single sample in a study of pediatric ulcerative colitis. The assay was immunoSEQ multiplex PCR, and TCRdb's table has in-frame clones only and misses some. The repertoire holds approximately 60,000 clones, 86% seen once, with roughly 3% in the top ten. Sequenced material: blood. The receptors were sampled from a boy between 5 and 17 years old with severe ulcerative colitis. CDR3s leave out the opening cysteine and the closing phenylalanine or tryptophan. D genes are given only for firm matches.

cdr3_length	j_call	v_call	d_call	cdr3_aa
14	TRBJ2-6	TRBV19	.	ASSMRGLTGANVLT
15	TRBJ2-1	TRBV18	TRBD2	ASSPPGLAGRYNEQF
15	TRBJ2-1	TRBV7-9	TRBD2	ASSLPPKREADNEQF
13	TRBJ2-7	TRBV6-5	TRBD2	ASRDSGRASYEQY
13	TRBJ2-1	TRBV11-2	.	ASSSGLGTYNEQF
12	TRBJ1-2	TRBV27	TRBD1	ASSSGQGHYGYT
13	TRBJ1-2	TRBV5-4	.	ASSFTGDPLYGYT
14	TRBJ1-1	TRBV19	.	ASSRTHRALNTEAF
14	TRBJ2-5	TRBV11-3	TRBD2	ASSQEGGTPLETQY
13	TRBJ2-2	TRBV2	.	ASSEQGSNTGELF
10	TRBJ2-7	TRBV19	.	ASPDRAYEQY
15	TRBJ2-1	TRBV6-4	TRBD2	ASSDYRLAGGYNEQF
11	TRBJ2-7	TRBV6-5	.	ASLSGRSYEQY
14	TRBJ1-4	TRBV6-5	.	ASSYQRLHNNEKLF
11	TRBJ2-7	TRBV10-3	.	AITTGFGDEQY
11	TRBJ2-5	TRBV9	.	ASSPTSSETQY
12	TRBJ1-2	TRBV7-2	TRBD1	ASRPSTGGYGYT
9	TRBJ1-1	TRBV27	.	ASSLYGEAF
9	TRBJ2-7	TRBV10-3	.	AILGDYEQY
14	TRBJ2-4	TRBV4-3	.	ASSQDLRGKRDIQY
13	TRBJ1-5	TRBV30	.	AWEDGLVGNQPQH
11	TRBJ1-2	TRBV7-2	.	ASSLVQNYGYT
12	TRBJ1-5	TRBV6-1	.	ASSEQTPDQPQH
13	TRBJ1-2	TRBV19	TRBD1	ASSILTGGNYGYT
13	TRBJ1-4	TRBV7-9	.	ASSFKGGEDEKLF
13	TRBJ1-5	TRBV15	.	ATSSRDFSNQPQH
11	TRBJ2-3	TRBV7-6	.	ASSFAGLNTQY
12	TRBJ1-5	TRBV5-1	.	ASSLALGDQPQH
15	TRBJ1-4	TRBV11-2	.	ASSLMTWAVINEKLF
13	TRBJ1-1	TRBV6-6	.	ASSYSGDINTEAF
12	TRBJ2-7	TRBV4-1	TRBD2	ASSHDLGGVEQY
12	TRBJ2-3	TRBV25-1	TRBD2	ASSVLASTDTQY
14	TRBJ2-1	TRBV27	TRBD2	ASSSRLAGGYNEQF
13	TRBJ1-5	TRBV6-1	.	ASSESWGLNQPQH
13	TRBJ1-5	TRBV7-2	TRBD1	ASSLGQGLNQPQH
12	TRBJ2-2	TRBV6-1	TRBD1	ASRRDRDTGELF
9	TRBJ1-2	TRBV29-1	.	SVDRENGYT
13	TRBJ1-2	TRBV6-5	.	ASSLTTRGFYGYT
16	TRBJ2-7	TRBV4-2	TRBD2	ASSQLPPSPAGALEQY
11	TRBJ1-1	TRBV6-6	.	ASSHYPDTEAF
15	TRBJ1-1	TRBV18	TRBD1	ASSPIRTGDGNTEAF
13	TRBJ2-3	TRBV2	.	ASSDWAGSTDTQY
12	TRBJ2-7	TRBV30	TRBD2	AWSVGEGPYEQY
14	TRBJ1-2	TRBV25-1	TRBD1	ASSEFGDREDYGYT
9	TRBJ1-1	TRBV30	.	AWSLVTEAF
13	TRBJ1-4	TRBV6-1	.	ASSTGTATNEKLF
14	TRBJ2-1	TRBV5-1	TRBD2	ASSSAAGGLVYEQF
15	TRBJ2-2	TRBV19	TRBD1	ASSSQPTGKNTGELF
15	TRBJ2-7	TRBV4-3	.	ASSQDLGGRGSNEQY
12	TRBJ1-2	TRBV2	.	ASSEARGLSGYT
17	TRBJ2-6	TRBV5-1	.	ASSPTSWDLSSGANVLT
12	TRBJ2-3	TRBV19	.	ASTARGGTDTQY
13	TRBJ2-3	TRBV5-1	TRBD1	ASSSRTGGTDTQY
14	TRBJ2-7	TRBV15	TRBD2	ATSSYGLAGGGEQY
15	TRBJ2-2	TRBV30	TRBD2	AWSGTSGRVNTGELF
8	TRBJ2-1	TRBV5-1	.	ASSRNEQF
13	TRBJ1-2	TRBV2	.	APPRRRDGTYGYT
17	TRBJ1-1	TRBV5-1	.	ASSPLLFGGLLGNTEAF
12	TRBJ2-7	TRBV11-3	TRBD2	ASSLTSGNYEQY